The T cell receptor beta chain described here comes from a study of T cell responses to AZD1222 COVID-19 vaccine. CDR3 length: 17 amino acids. General observations from the study: Repertoires in all cases were sampled only once the peak T cell response had passed. At 160-218 and 743-854, vaccine-associated CD4 TCRs were dominant, and they spanned spike.

The data were produced by immunoSEQ multiplex PCR, yet TCRdb's version contains in-frame clones alone and is incomplete. The table shows about 180,000 clones, with approximately 90% occurring only once. With regard to this clone: Its antigen is currently unknown.

The sequence was collected from an adult who received the AZD1222 COVID-19 vaccine. The sequences come from peripheral blood, collected 28 days after the second AZD1222 dose. This chain joins TRBV21-1 and TRBJ2-4; the table gives TRBD2 as D, unverified against the DNA. TRBV21-1 constitutes a pseudogene. The CDR3 reads CASRPLFRELAKNIQYF. CDR3 DNA sequence: TGTGCCAGCAGACCCCTTTTCCGGGAGCTAGCCAAAAACATTCAGTACTTC.